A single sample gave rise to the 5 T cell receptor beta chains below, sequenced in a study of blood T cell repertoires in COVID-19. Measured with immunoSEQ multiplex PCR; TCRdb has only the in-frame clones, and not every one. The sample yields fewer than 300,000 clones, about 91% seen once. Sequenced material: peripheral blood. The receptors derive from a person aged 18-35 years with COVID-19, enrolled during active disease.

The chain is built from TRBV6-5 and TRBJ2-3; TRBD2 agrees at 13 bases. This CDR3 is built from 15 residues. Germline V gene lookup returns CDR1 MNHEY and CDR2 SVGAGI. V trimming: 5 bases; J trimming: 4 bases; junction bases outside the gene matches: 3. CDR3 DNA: TGTGCCAGCAGTAAACTAGCGGGAGGGCCAGATACGCAGTATTTT. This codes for CASSKLAGGPDTQYF.

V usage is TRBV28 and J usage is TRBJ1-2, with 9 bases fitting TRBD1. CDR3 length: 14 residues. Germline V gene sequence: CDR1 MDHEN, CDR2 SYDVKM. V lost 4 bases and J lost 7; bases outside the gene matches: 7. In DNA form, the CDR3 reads TGTGCCAGCAGTTCGGGACAGGGAGGGCGTGGCTACACCTTC. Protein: CASSSGQGGRGYTF.

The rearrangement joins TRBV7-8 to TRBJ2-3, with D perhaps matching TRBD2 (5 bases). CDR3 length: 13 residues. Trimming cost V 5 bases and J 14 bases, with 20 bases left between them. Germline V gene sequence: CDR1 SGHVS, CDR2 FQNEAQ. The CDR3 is CASSPSEREYLYF. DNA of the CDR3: TGTGCCAGCAGCCCCTCGGAGAGGGAGTATCTGTATTTT.

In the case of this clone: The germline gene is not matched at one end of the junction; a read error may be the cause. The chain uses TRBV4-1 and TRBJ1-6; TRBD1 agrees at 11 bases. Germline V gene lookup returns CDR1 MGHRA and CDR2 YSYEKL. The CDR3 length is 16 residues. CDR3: CASSQWTGGYDSPLHF. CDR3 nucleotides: TGCGCCAGCAGCCAATGGACAGGGGGCTATGATTCACCCCTCCACTTT.

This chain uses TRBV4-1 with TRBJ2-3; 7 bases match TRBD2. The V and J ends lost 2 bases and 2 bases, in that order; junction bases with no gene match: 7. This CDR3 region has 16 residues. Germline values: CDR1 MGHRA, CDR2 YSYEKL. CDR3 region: CASSQPAGDPTDTQYF. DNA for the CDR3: TGCGCCAGCAGCCAACCTGCGGGAGATCCCACAGATACGCAGTATTTT.